A single T cell receptor beta chain is shown here with its context. This clonotype was found a few times. There is no known antigen for this receptor. Per-nucleotide qualities are absent, and no much larger clonotype sits a single base away. This sample is part of a study of T-cell reconstitution after alpha-beta-depleted transplantation in children (dated by TCRdb to about 2016). For the wider study: The study quantitatively tracked T-cell immune reconstitution after TCRalphabeta/CD19-depleted allogeneic hematopoietic cell transplantation in children using TCR repertoire profiling.

General conclusions and limits of the study: In some patients, the high TCRbeta diversity seen at day 60 was put down to recipient T cells and intrathymic progenitors that had survived conditioning. The apparently early recovery of alphabetaT-cell counts about two months after transplant reportedly depended on only several hundred rapidly expanded clones that came from non-depleted graft cells. Hyperexpanded clone frequencies declined over subsequent months; after one year, T-cell counts and TCRbeta diversity were mostly attributed to newly produced T cells.

Based on the germline V gene, the CDR1 and CDR2 sequences are SGHDN and FVKESK. The CDR3 runs 15 residues from the cysteine to the phenylalanine. Only the CDR3 portion is preserved as DNA: 45 bases, with reading frame beginning at the first base. V lost 4 bases and J lost 2 bases, and the count of bases not matched to a germline gene is 5. Receptor amplification or capture employed PCR. The sequencer was an Illumina HiSeq 2500. To normalize quantification of the TCRbeta repertoire, the TCR libraries were built with molecular barcoding that relied on unique molecular identifiers. TCRdb reran the public reads through fastp at Q25 and MiXCR, keeping productive beta chains. Rows are unified per CDR3 protein, each entry keeping the most common DNA and genes. The sample table contains hundreds of thousands of distinct CDR3 sequences; only one count was recorded for roughly 13% of them. The top ten clones comprise approximately 2.1% of the sample.

Sample treatment or condition, as interpreted from the label and publication: allogeneic hematopoietic cell transplantation with graft depleted of TCRalphabeta T cells and CD19 B cells. The transplant recipients were children given TCRalphabeta/CD19-depleted allogeneic hematopoietic cell grafts. The source material was PBMCs, mostly from graft donor cells, sampled 360 days after TCRalphabeta/CD19-depleted stem cell transplant. This sequence originates from a male patient younger than 18 who had a stem cell transplant for acute myeloid leukemia, so the T cells may come from the graft donor. The chain links TRBV14 with TRBJ2-5; 9 central bases correspond to TRBD2. The CDR3 protein is CASSPAGGSQETQYF. The nucleotides are TGTGCCAGCAGCCCAGCGGGAGGATCACAAGAGACCCAGTACTTC.